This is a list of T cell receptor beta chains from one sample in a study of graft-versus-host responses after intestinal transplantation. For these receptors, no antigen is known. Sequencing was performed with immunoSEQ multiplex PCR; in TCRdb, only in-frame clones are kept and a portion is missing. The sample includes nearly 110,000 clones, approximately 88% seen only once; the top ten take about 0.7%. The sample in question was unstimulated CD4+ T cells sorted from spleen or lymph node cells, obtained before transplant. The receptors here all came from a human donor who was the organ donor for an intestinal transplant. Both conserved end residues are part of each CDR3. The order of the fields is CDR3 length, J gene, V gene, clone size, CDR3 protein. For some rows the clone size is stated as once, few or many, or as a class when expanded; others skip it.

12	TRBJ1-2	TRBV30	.	CAWSHGPYGYTF
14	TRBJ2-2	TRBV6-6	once	CASRTGANTGELFF
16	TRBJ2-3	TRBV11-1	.	CASSLAFQGATDTQYF
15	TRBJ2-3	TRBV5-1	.	CASSLTAATHDTQYF
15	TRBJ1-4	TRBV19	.	CASSLTGVTVEKLFF
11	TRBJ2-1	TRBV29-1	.	CSGAMYNEQFF
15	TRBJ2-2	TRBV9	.	CASSVTSGETGELFF
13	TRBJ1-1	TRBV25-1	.	CASRTGGNAEAFF
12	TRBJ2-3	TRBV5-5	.	CASSRSTDTQYF
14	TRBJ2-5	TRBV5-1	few	CASSLRWGGETQYF
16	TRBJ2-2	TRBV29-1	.	CSVDLGAGADTGELFF
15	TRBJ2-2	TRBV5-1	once	CASSRDMSNTGELFF
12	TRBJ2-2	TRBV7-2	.	CASSPQTGELFF
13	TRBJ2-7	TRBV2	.	CASSGITNYEQYF
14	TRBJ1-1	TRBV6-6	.	CASSYFGRNTEAFF
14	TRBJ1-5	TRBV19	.	CASSREGSNQPQHF